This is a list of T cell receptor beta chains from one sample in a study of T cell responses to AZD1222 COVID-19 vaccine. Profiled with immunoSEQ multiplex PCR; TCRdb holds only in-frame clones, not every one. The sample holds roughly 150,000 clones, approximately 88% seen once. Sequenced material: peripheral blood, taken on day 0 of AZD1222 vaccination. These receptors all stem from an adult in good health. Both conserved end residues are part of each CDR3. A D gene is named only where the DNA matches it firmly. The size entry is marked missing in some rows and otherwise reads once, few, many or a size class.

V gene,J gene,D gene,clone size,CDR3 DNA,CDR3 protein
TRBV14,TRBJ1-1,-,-,TGTGCCAGCAGCCAAGAGCTCACCACTGAAGCTTTCTTT,CASSQELTTEAFF
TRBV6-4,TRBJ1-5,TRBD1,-,TGTGCCAGCAGTGAGACAGGGTATCAGCCCCAGCATTTT,CASSETGYQPQHF
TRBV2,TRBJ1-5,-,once,TGTGCCGGTTCACAGGGAAGGGGAAATCAGCCCCAGCATTTT,CAGSQGRGNQPQHF
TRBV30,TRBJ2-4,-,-,TGTGCCTGGAGTACAGGGAGGGACATTCAGTACTTC,CAWSTGRDIQYF
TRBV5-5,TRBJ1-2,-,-,TGTGCCAGCAGCCCCCGAGGGGGCTATGGCTACACCTTC,CASSPRGGYGYTF
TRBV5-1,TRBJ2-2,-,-,TGCGCCAGCAGCTTGACCGGGGTAGGAGTAACCGGGGAGCTGTTTTTT,CASSLTGVGVTGELFF
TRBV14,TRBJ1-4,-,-,TGTGCCAGCAGCCCGAGAAGGACCACAACTAATGAAAAACTGTTTTTT,CASSPRRTTTNEKLFF
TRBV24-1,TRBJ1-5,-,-,TGTGCCACCTCCAAGACAGCAAGCAATCAGCCCCAGCATTTT,CATSKTASNQPQHF
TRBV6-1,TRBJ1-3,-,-,TGTGCCAGCAGTGAAGGCAGGGATGGAAACACCATATATTTT,CASSEGRDGNTIYF
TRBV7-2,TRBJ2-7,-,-,TGTGCCAGCAGCTTAGCCACAGGATACTACGAGCAGTACTTC,CASSLATGYYEQYF
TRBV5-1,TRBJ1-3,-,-,TGCGCCAGCAGCTTGGCAGGGGTGACTGGAAACACCATATATTTT,CASSLAGVTGNTIYF
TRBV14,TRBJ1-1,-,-,TGTGCCAGCAGCCAAGTAGGAACTCAACCAAACACTGAAGCTTTCTTT,CASSQVGTQPNTEAFF
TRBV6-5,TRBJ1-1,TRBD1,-,TGTGCCAGCAGTCTTACAGGGGTGAACACTGAAGCTTTCTTT,CASSLTGVNTEAFF
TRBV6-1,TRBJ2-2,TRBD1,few,TGTGCCAGCAGTGAACAGGGGGACACCGGGGAGCTGTTTTTT,CASSEQGDTGELFF
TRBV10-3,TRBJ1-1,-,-,TGTGCCATCAGTGAGTCCGACGGGGAAGCTTTCTTT,CAISESDGEAFF
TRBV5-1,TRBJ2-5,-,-,TGCGCCAGCAGCGATTCATATCAAGAGACCCAGTACTTC,CASSDSYQETQYF
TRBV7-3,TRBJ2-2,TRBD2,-,TGTGCCAGCAGCTTGGCTAGCGGGGCCGGGGAGCTGTTTTTT,CASSLASGAGELFF
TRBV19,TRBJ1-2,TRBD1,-,TGTGCCAGTAGTATCTTAGGGGACAGCTTTTACGGCTACACCTTC,CASSILGDSFYGYTF